This record looks at one T cell receptor (beta chain) sequence and its context. Its antigen is unknown. The germline CDR1 and CDR2 sequences are SNHLY and FYNNEI. This CDR3 region has 14 residues. The junction had 3 bases not matched to a gene; V was cut back by 5 bases and J by 2 bases. This sample is part of a study of cytomegalovirus exposure and HLA in healthy donors. Study conclusions and caveats: The study reported that TCR beta sequences accurately predicted HLA-A and HLA-B alleles in most subjects.

This PCR relied on a set of 60 Vbeta primers and 13 Jbeta primers. Sequencing was performed with immunoSEQ multiplex PCR; in TCRdb, only in-frame clones are kept and a portion is missing. Among tens of thousands of clones, around 77% were seen once, and the ten largest hold around 6%. At collection, donors were nominally healthy, but unrecorded immune exposures were probable. This sequence was found in a man aged 50-60 years in good health and CMV-seronegative. The chain has TRBV2 and TRBJ2-7, with 10 bases fitting TRBD2. Source material: PBMCs. The CDR3 protein is CASSSLAGTYEQYF. Here the CDR3 DNA reads TGTGCCAGCAGTTCACTAGCGGGAACCTACGAGCAGTACTTC. Looking up the rest from reference TRBV2 and TRBJ2-7 gives the full variable domain: EPEVTQTPSHQVTQMGQEVILRCVPISNHLYFYWYRQILGQKVEFLVSFYNNEISEKSEIFDDQFSVERPDGSNFTLKIRSTKLEDSAMYFCASSSLAGTYEQYFGPGTRLTVT.